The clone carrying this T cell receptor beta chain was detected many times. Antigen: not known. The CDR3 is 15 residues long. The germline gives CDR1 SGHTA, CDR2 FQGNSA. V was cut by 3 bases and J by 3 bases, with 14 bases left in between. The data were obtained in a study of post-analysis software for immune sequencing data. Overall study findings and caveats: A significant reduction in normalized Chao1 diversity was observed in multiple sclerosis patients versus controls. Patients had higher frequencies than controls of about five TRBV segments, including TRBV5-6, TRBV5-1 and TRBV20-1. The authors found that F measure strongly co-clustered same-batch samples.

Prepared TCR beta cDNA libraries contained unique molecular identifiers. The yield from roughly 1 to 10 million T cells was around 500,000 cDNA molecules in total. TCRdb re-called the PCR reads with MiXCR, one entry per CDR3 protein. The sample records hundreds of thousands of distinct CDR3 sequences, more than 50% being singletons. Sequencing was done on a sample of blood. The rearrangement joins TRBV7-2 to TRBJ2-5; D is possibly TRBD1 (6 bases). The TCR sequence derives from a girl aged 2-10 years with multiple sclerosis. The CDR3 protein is CASSFGGDTKETQYF. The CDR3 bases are TGTGCCAGCAGCTTTGGGGGCGACACTAAAGAGACCCAGTACTTC. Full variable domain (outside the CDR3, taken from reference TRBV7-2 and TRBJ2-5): GAGVSQSPSNKVTEKGKDVELRCDPISGHTALYWYRQSLGQGLEFLIYFQGNSAPDKSGLPSDRFSAERTGGSVSTLTIQRTQQEDSAVYLCASSFGGDTKETQYFGPGTRLLVL.